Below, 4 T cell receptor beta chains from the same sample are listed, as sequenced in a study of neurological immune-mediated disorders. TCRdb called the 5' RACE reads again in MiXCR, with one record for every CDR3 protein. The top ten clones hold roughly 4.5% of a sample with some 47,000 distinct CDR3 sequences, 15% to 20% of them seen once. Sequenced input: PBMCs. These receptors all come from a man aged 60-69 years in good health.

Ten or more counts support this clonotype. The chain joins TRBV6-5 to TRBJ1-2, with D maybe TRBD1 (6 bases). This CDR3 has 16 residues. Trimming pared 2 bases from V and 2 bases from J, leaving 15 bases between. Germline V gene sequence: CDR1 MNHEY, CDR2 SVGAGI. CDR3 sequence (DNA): TGTGCCAGCAGTTACCCCCCCGGGAGGGGGAACTATGGCTACACCTTC. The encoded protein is CASSYPPGRGNYGYTF.

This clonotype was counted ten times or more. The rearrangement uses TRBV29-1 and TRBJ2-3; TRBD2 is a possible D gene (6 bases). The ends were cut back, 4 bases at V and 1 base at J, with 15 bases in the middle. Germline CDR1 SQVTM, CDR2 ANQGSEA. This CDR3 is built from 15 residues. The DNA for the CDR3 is TGCAGCGTTGTAAAGGGGAGGAGGGGCACAGATACGCAGTATTTT. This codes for CSVVKGRRGTDTQYF.

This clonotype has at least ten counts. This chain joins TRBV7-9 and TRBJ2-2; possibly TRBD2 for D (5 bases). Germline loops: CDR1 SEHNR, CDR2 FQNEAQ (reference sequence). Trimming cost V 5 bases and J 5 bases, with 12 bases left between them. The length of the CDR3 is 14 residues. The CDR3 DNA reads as TGTGCCAGCAGCCGAGGGCCGGGAACCGGGGAGCTGTTTTTT. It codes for CASSRGPGTGELFF.

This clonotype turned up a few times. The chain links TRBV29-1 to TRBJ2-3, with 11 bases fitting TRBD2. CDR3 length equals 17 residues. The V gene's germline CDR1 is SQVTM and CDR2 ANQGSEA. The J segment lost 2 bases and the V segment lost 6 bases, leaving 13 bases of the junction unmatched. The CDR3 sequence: CSVQYPGTSGSTDTQYF. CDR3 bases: TGCAGCGTCCAGTACCCCGGGACTAGCGGCTCCACAGATACGCAGTATTTT.